This T cell receptor beta chain was found in a study of CD8+CD57+ T cells in acquired aplastic anemia. Across the whole study: Sorting CD4+ and CD8+ cells gave DNA averaging approximately 3 ug. Study-wide findings and caveats: Patients and controls had in common approximately 29 CD8+ CDR3 sequences.

As regards this clonotype: Its cognate antigen is unknown. A much larger clone is a single base away; this may be a read error.

Germline lookup yields CDR1 SGHAT and CDR2 FQNNGV. This CDR3 has 14 amino acids. The study profiled TCR beta VDJ and CDR3 using genomic DNA as template. TCRdb ran MiXCR on the reads and lists one entry per CDR3 protein. The data hold about 420,000 distinct CDR3 sequences, with about two thirds observed a single time. The sample was sorted CD4+, CD8+, or CD8+CD57+ T cells (not recorded which) from PBMCs. The sequence was obtained from a human donor in good health, serving as a control. The V call is TRBV11-2, the J call TRBJ1-2; D is undetermined. CDR3 sequence: CASNLAQLSIGYTF. The CDR3 region has the DNA TGTGCCAGCAACTTAGCGCAGCTTTCTATCGGCTACACCTTC.